The present T cell receptor (beta chain) was sequenced within a study of cytomegalovirus exposure and HLA in healthy donors. On the study more broadly: An earlier analysis identified 95 million to 120 million unique TCR beta sequences in about 170 million T cells.

Concerning this clone: The antigen is undetermined.

Study-wide results and caveats: Analyses of presence and absence presupposed an approximately uniform sequencing depth across donors. The majority of CMV-associated TCR beta chains were reported as apparently HLA-restricted in a later analysis. Further analysis was carried out later, and it showed several of the most significant clusters appearing linked to common viral pathogens.

Primers included in the PCR were 60 Vbeta and 13 Jbeta primers. Data came from immunoSEQ multiplex PCR; TCRdb stores just in-frame clones and leaves some out. In total, the table holds 110,000 to 150,000 clones. The trim removed 1 base at V and 3 bases at J, leaving 5 bases unmatched. The CDR3 is 16 residues long. Per the germline V gene, CDR1 is SGHTA and CDR2 is FQGNSA. The source material was PBMCs. The chain has TRBV7-2 and TRBJ2-3; 9 nucleotides match TRBD2. The source is a woman between 18 and 30 years old in good health and CMV-seronegative. The CDR3, as DNA: TGTGCCAGCAGCTTAGATGCTAGCGGGATAACAGATACGCAGTATTTT. Translation: CASSLDASGITDTQYF.